This is a list of T cell receptor beta chains from one sample in a study of neurological immune-mediated disorders. TCRdb called the 5' RACE reads again in MiXCR, with one record for every CDR3 protein. The table includes about 46,000 distinct CDR3 sequences, 4% to 5.5% detected once. The specimen was PBMCs. The receptor set was obtained from a woman aged 55 to 70 with multiple sclerosis. Both conserved end residues are part of each CDR3. A D gene is named only where the DNA matches it firmly. The size field is filled for only some rows; it gives once, few, many or a size class.

15	TRBV7-2	TRBJ2-3	many	NA	CASSSVGARTDTQYF	TGTGCCAGCAGTTCTGTGGGAGCGCGCACAGATACGCAGTATTTT
15	TRBV20-1	TRBJ2-1	NA	NA	CSAGWPLSPYNEQFF	TGCAGTGCAGGGTGGCCGCTCTCACCCTACAATGAGCAGTTCTTC
12	TRBV6-2/TRBV6-3	TRBJ1-1	NA	NA	CASREGFTEAFF	TGTGCCAGCCGGGAAGGGTTCACTGAAGCTTTCTTT
15	TRBV20-1	TRBJ2-5	many	TRBD2	CSASASGHSQETQYF	TGCAGTGCTAGTGCTAGCGGGCATTCACAAGAGACCCAGTACTTC
14	TRBV5-1	TRBJ2-2	many	NA	CASSPGHGTGELFF	TGCGCCAGCAGCCCAGGACACGGCACCGGGGAGCTGTTTTTT
15	TRBV5-1	TRBJ1-1	many	NA	CASSPGDALNTEAFF	TGCGCCAGCAGCCCGGGCGACGCGCTGAACACTGAAGCTTTCTTT
14	TRBV10-3	TRBJ2-5	many	TRBD2	CAIPLAGVEKTQYF	TGTGCCATCCCCCTAGCGGGAGTAGAGAAGACCCAGTACTTC
13	TRBV20-1	TRBJ1-1	many	NA	CSARGEVNTEAFF	TGCAGTGCTAGAGGGGAAGTCAACACTGAAGCTTTCTTT
14	TRBV30	TRBJ2-1	many	TRBD2	CAWMGLAGVGEQFF	TGTGCCTGGATGGGACTAGCGGGAGTAGGTGAGCAGTTCTTC
13	TRBV5-1	TRBJ2-2	many	NA	CASSLDRSGELFF	TGCGCCAGCAGCTTGGATAGGTCCGGGGAGCTGTTTTTT
15	TRBV3-1	TRBJ2-1	many	TRBD2	CASSPTSGVGDEQFF	TGTGCCAGCAGCCCTACTAGCGGGGTAGGCGATGAGCAGTTCTTC
15	TRBV5-5	TRBJ2-7	many	NA	CASSQLQGALYEQYF	TGTGCCAGCAGCCAACTACAGGGTGCCCTTTACGAGCAGTACTTC
13	TRBV20-1	TRBJ1-5	many	NA	CSANTGHNQPQHF	TGCAGTGCCAATACCGGACACAATCAGCCCCAGCATTTT
14	TRBV20-1	TRBJ2-3	many	TRBD1	CSASTGWSTDTQYF	TGCAGTGCTTCGACAGGGTGGAGCACAGATACGCAGTATTTT
18	TRBV9	TRBJ1-1	many	NA	CASSVGPSREVGDTEAFF	TGTGCCAGCAGCGTAGGCCCCTCGAGGGAGGTTGGAGACACTGAAGCTTTCTTT
14	TRBV5-1	TRBJ2-2	many	NA	CASSLAEEGGELFF	TGCGCCAGCAGCTTGGCGGAGGAGGGCGGGGAGCTGTTTTTT
14	TRBV29-1	TRBJ2-5	many	TRBD2	CSVASGAGKETQYF	TGCAGCGTTGCCAGCGGGGCAGGGAAAGAGACCCAGTACTTC
15	TRBV20-1	TRBJ2-3	many	NA	CSATDRPTSTDTQYF	TGCAGTGCAACAGACAGGCCCACTAGCACAGATACGCAGTATTTT
16	TRBV6-6	TRBJ2-2	few	NA	CASSYSRAGNTGELFF	TGTGCCAGCAGTTACTCGAGGGCAGGGAACACCGGGGAGCTGTTTTTT
14	TRBV20-1	TRBJ2-1	many	NA	CSARGRGEYNEQFF	TGCAGTGCTAGGGGTCGGGGAGAATACAATGAGCAGTTCTTC
13	TRBV20-1	TRBJ2-3	few	NA	CSAITVSTDTQYF	TGCAGTGCGATCACAGTGAGCACAGATACGCAGTATTTT
13	TRBV7-3	TRBJ1-1	many	NA	CASRQNTNTEAFF	TGTGCCAGCAGACAAAACACGAACACTGAAGCTTTCTTT
15	TRBV10-3	TRBJ2-5	many	TRBD2	CAISESSGARETQYF	TGTGCCATCAGTGAGTCTAGCGGGGCCCGAGAGACCCAGTACTTC
15	TRBV4-3	TRBJ2-1	few	TRBD2	CASSSLIAGGFEQFF	TGCGCCAGCAGCTCCTTAATTGCGGGAGGGTTTGAGCAGTTCTTC
13	TRBV20-1	TRBJ1-4	NA	NA	CSARGQTNEKLFF	TGCAGTGCCCGAGGGCAAACTAATGAAAAACTGTTTTTT
14	TRBV20-1	TRBJ2-3	NA	NA	CSARSRTSTDTQYF	TGCAGTGCTCGATCGAGGACTAGCACAGATACGCAGTATTTT
12	TRBV20-1	TRBJ2-3	many	NA	CSARVPTDTQYF	TGCAGTGCTAGAGTACCTACAGATACGCAGTATTTT
16	TRBV20-1	TRBJ2-3	many	TRBD2	CSAPGGLETYTDTQYF	TGCAGTGCTCCGGGTGGACTAGAAACTTACACAGATACGCAGTATTTT
14	TRBV20-1	TRBJ2-7	NA	TRBD2	CSAPGGGPPYEQYF	TGCAGTGCCCCTGGCGGGGGACCTCCCTACGAGCAGTACTTC
13	TRBV11-2	TRBJ2-3	many	NA	CASSLELLDTQYF	TGTGCCAGCAGCTTAGAGCTTTTGGATACGCAGTATTTT
14	TRBV10-3	TRBJ1-2	many	TRBD1	CAISDLGQGGGYTF	TGTGCCATCAGTGACCTCGGACAGGGTGGTGGCTACACCTTC
15	TRBV5-1	TRBJ1-1	many	TRBD1	CASSQHRGENTEAFF	TGCGCCAGCAGCCAACACAGGGGGGAGAACACTGAAGCTTTCTTT
16	TRBV20-1	TRBJ2-2	NA	TRBD1	CSAKIPTGGSTGELFF	TGCAGTGCAAAGATCCCTACAGGGGGAAGCACCGGGGAGCTGTTTTTT
15	TRBV10-3	TRBJ1-1	many	TRBD1	CAISVATGGVTEAFF	TGTGCCATCAGTGTCGCGACAGGGGGCGTCACTGAAGCTTTCTTT
15	TRBV11-2	TRBJ1-1	many	TRBD1	CASSLAGTGRGEAFF	TGTGCCAGCAGCTTAGCCGGGACAGGGAGAGGTGAAGCTTTCTTT
14	TRBV7-2	TRBJ1-1	many	NA	CASSLSGTGTEAFF	TGTGCCAGCAGCTTATCAGGCACAGGGACTGAAGCTTTCTTT
14	TRBV12-3/TRBV12-4	TRBJ2-2	NA	NA	CASGPGTNTGELFF	TGTGCCAGCGGACCGGGGACAAACACCGGGGAGCTGTTTTTT
16	TRBV18	TRBJ2-2	many	TRBD2	CASSPGLAGDTGELFF	TGTGCCAGCTCACCAGGACTAGCGGGAGACACCGGGGAGCTGTTTTTT
15	TRBV12-3/TRBV12-4	TRBJ2-3	NA	TRBD1	CASSLDQGGTDTQYF	TGTGCCAGCAGTTTAGATCAGGGGGGCACAGATACGCAGTATTTT
13	TRBV20-1	TRBJ2-5	NA	TRBD2	CSANPGGQETQYF	TGCAGTGCCAACCCGGGGGGGCAAGAGACCCAGTACTTC
17	TRBV24-1	TRBJ1-2	many	NA	CATSGALNPRVNYGYTF	TGTGCCACCAGTGGCGCCCTGAACCCGCGGGTCAACTATGGCTACACCTTC
14	TRBV6-1	TRBJ2-5	NA	NA	CASSGHWAVKDQYF	TGTGCCAGCAGTGGCCATTGGGCCGTGAAGGACCAGTACTTC
14	TRBV18	TRBJ1-2	few	NA	CASSPEGQGDGYTF	TGTGCCAGCTCACCCGAGGGACAAGGTGACGGCTACACCTTC
14	TRBV5-1	TRBJ1-4	many	TRBD1	CASSSGQVHEKLFF	TGCGCCAGCAGCTCGGGACAGGTCCATGAAAAACTGTTTTTT
13	TRBV9	TRBJ1-2	NA	NA	CASSVKVYYGYTF	TGTGCCAGCAGCGTAAAGGTGTACTATGGCTACACCTTC
11	TRBV20-1	TRBJ1-2	many	NA	CSAKRGDGYTF	TGCAGTGCGAAGAGGGGGGATGGCTACACCTTC
19	TRBV20-1	TRBJ2-3	NA	TRBD2	CSARIGLAGGPSSTDTQYF	TGCAGTGCTAGAATAGGACTAGCGGGAGGGCCCTCAAGCACAGATACGCAGTATTTT
17	TRBV9	TRBJ2-2	many	TRBD2	CASSVQGLAGGTGELFF	TGTGCCAGCAGCGTACAAGGACTAGCGGGAGGAACCGGGGAGCTGTTTTTT